This T cell receptor beta chain derives from a study of T cells in localized non-small cell lung cancer (TCRdb year 2020). Notes on the research overall: The study analyzed T cell repertoires of hundreds of early-stage NSCLC patients, comparing tumors and uninvolved tumor-adjacent lungs. The cohort consisted of approximately 240 treatment-naive NSCLC patients whose localized lung tumors had been resected. A mean age of around 66 years was recorded for the NSCLC patients, of whom some 130 were male and 95 to 110 were female.

The junction carries 9 bases between V and J, which are trimmed by 3 bases and 2 bases respectively. The CDR3 measures 14 amino acids from cysteine to phenylalanine. The kept DNA is CDR3 alone, 42 bases in frame from the first base. Looking up the germline V gene yields CDR1 SNHLY and CDR2 FYNNEI. At diagnosis, tumor, uninvolved tumor-adjacent lung and peripheral blood were collected and then preserved as a mix of FFPE and fresh-frozen material. Blood samples were analyzed as peripheral blood mononuclear cells for TCR repertoire profiling. The paper's findings and limits, for the study overall: Uninvolved tumor-adjacent lung showed the highest T cell clonality, higher than tumor, which suggests more focused antigenic responses in the uninvolved tumor-adjacent lung. Because multi-region tumor sequencing was not done, intratumor heterogeneity could not be ruled out. Because of the exploratory design, TCR variables were selected using unadjusted p-values without false-discovery rate correction. A median of around 62 of the top 100 tumor clones turned up in the paired uninvolved adjacent lung, and approximately 30 of those clones also ranked among the top 100 of that same adjacent lung. Higher T cell density in blood was associated with longer overall survival, whereas higher clonality in adjacent lung was associated with shorter survival.

Turning to this clone: Its antigen is currently not known. Base-call qualities are not available, and no considerably larger clone is one nucleotide away.

TCR beta CDR3 regions were sequenced from DNA using the immunoSEQ Assay. Processing in the source paper ran as follows. To compute T cell density, TCR beta template counts were normalized to usable DNA, which was estimated by amplifying housekeeping genes. Using the preseqR package, richness was estimated by extrapolating to 120,000 templates for tissue samples and 400,000 templates for PBMC samples. Clonality was defined as one minus Pielou's evenness. Differential abundance testing on productive amino-acid clonotypes, with a minimum total count of 5 and an alpha of 0.1, was used to identify tissue-enriched TCRs. The Jaccard Index and the Morisita Overlap Index were used to measure how much the repertoires overlapped between compartments. GLIPH clustered TCR beta CDR3s with public tetramer-defined viral CDR3s; viral motifs required at least three viral sequences plus V-gene enrichment. What TCRdb holds here is the immuneACCESS table cut down to in-frame rearrangements. Part of the clones is not present; checked against another copy, under half of the missing clones reflect an unresolved V gene, and the others are unexplained. That table supplies the V and J calls and clone size; D and trimming were determined from the DNA. The sample has roughly 50,000 clones on record, 80% to 95% of them singletons. The ten largest clones represent about 20% of the sample.

This specimen consisted of peripheral blood, obtained before any cancer treatment. The chain joins TRBV2 to TRBJ2-3, with the identity of the D gene unclear. This TCR derives from a man aged 35-75 years with stage I lung adenocarcinoma. The nucleotide sequence reads TGTGCCAGCAGTGAGGGCCTATCCACAGATACGCAGTATTTT. This gives the protein CASSEGLSTDTQYF. Reference TRBV2 and TRBJ2-3 genes cover what lies past the CDR3, so the full variable domain is EPEVTQTPSHQVTQMGQEVILRCVPISNHLYFYWYRQILGQKVEFLVSFYNNEISEKSEIFDDQFSVERPDGSNFTLKIRSTKLEDSAMYFCASSEGLSTDTQYFGPGTRLTVL.